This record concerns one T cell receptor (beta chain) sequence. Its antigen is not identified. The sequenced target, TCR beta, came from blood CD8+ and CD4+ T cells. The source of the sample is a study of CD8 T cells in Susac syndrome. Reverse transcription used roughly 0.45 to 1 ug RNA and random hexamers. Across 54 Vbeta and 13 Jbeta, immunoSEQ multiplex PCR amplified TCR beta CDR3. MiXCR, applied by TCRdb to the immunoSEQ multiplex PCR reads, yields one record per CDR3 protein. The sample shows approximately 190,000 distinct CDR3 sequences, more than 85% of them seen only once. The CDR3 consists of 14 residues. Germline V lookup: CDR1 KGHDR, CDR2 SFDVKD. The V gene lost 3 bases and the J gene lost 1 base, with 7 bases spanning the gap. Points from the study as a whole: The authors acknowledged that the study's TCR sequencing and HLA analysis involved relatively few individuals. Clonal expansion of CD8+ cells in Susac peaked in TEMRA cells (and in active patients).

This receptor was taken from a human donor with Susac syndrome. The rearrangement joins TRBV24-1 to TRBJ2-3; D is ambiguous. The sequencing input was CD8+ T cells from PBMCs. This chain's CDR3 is CATSDQDRTDTQYF. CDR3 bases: TGTGCCACCAGTGATCAGGACCGCACAGATACGCAGTATTTT.